What follows are 22 T cell receptor beta chains derived from one specimen sequenced in a study of blood T cell repertoires in COVID-19. Sequencing used immunoSEQ multiplex PCR; TCRdb keeps in-frame clones, though not all of them. The data contain 300,000 to 400,000 clones, roughly 90% of them seen just once; the ten biggest clones take up under 4%. Sequences were obtained from peripheral blood. The source of these receptors is a woman in her 30s with COVID-19, enrolled during active disease.

The chain has TRBV18 and TRBJ2-1; TRBD2 agrees at 11 bases. The CDR3 length is 15 residues. V dropped 2 bases and J dropped 15; count of bases not matched to a gene: 12. Germline V gene lookup returns CDR1 KGHSH and CDR2 LQKENI. CDR3 region: CASSPEALAGVPWFF. The CDR3 DNA is TGTGCCAGCTCACCAGAAGCACTAGCGGGGGTTCCCTGGTTCTTC.

This chain links TRBV7-8 with TRBJ2-5; unclear D gene. The CDR3 runs 14 residues. Trimming took 6 bases from V and 5 from J, leaving 16 bases between them. Germline CDR1 and CDR2: SGHVS and FQNEAQ. The CDR3 sequence: CASSPDLTGETQYF. CDR3 bases: TGTGCCAGCAGTCCCGACTTGACCGGGGAGACCCAGTACTTC.

This clone was seen a single time. The chain recombines TRBV6-2 or TRBV6-3 with TRBJ1-1, with D possibly TRBD1 on 5 matching bases. The CDR3 runs 12 residues. V was shortened by 5 bases and J by 4 bases, with 8 bases between the two germline ends. The germline gives CDR1 MNHEY, CDR2 SVGEGT. CDR3 amino acids: CASSIGVTEAFF. CDR3 sequence (DNA): TGTGCCAGCAGTATAGGGGTCACTGAAGCTTTCTTT.

This chain joins TRBV9 and TRBJ2-3; tentatively, D is TRBD2 (6 bases). Germline-derived CDR1 and CDR2 are SGDLS and YYNGEE. V shed 3 bases and J shed 8 bases, with 22 bases lying between them. This CDR3 is built from 16 residues. The CDR3 coding sequence is TGTGCCAGCAGCGCTCGGGGGAACAGGCAAACCGGTACGCAGTATTTT. Amino acids: CASSARGNRQTGTQYF.

The genes are TRBV7-2 and TRBJ2-7, with 7 positions matching TRBD1. The junction had 9 bases not matched to a gene; V was cut back by 5 bases and J by 2 bases. Germline V gene lookup returns CDR1 SGHTA and CDR2 FQGNSA. This CDR3 has 15 amino acids. The CDR3 coding sequence is TGTGCCAGCAGCGCTCGACAGGGAAACGCCTACGAGCAGTACTTC. Residues: CASSARQGNAYEQYF.

This clone showed up just a few times. The chain is built from TRBV11-2 and TRBJ2-7; possible D gene TRBD2, 6 bases. In germline, CDR1 is SGHAT, CDR2 FQNNGV. The CDR3 is 15 amino acids. V was pared by 3 bases and J by 4 bases, with 16 bases between. As DNA, the CDR3 is TGTGCCAGCAGCTTCCGCGGGATCGGGGATTACGAGCAGTACGTC. Protein product: CASSFRGIGDYEQYV.

The rearrangement links TRBV28 to TRBJ2-1, with 10 bases fitting TRBD1. The CDR3 has 18 amino acids. Unmatched junction bases numbered 10, after V lost 5 bases and J lost 0 bases. Germline V CDR1 and CDR2: MDHEN, SYDVKM. The CDR3 nucleotides read TGTGCCAGCAGTCGACAGGGGGCCTATGGGGCCTCCTACAATGAGCAGTTCTTC. Translation gives CASSRQGAYGASYNEQFF. The whole variable domain, filled in from reference TRBV28 and TRBJ2-1, reads DVKVTQSSRYLVKRTGEKVFLECVQDMDHENMFWYRQDPGLGLRLIYFSYDVKMKEKGDIPEGYSVSREKKERFSLILESASTNQTSMYLCASSRQGAYGASYNEQFFGPGTRLTVL.

The genes are TRBV5-1 and TRBJ2-7, with D tentatively TRBD1 (5 bases). Germline V gives CDR1 SGHRS, CDR2 YFSETQ. Between the trimmed V and J ends, which lost 2 bases and 0 bases, there was a span of 12 bases. This CDR3 has 15 residues. The CDR3 here is CASSLGAGGSYEQYV. DNA for the CDR3: TGCGCCAGCAGCTTAGGGGCTGGCGGCTCCTACGAGCAGTACGTC.

V gene TRBV6-6 combines with J gene TRBJ2-7; tentative D call: TRBD1 (5 bases). The germline gives CDR1 MNHNY, CDR2 SVGAGI (reference sequence). The CDR3 is 12 residues long. CDR3 nucleotide sequence: TGTGTCACAGCCCAGGGCTCCTACGAGCAGTACTTC. Encoded protein: CVTAQGSYEQYF.

This chain connects TRBV7-9 to TRBJ2-7; TRBD2 matches 7 bases. With 5 bases clipped from V and 4 bases from J, the junction kept 5 bases outside the gene matches. CDR3 size: 13 residues. The germline V gene encodes CDR1 SEHNR and CDR2 FQNEAQ (reference sequence). The DNA for the CDR3 is TGTGCCAGCAGCGCCCCGGGACTATACGAGCAGTACTTC. Residues: CASSAPGLYEQYF. The full variable domain, its missing parts supplied by reference TRBV7-9 and TRBJ2-7, is DTGVSQNPRHKITKRGQNVTFRCDPISEHNRLYWYRQTLGQGPEFLTYFQNEAQLEKSRLLSDRFSAERPKGSFSTLEIQRTEQGDSAMYLCASSAPGLYEQYFGPGTRLTVT.

The chain joins TRBV5-1 to TRBJ2-7; maybe TRBD1 (5 bases). V was shortened by 0 bases and J by 6 bases, with 16 bases between the two germline ends. Germline V gene data show CDR1 as SGHRS and CDR2 as YFSETQ. This CDR3 is built from 15 residues. This CDR3 reads CASSLAVGEVSEQYF. In DNA, the CDR3 is TGCGCCAGCAGCTTGGCCGTAGGGGAAGTCTCCGAGCAGTACTTC.

The chain carries TRBV7-2 and TRBJ1-6, with 7 bases identical to TRBD1. CDR1 and CDR2 (germline): SGHTA, FQGNSA. The V gene end was trimmed by 7 bases and the J gene end by 7 bases; junction bases not matched to a gene: 7. The CDR3 length is 14 residues. DNA of the CDR3: TGTGCCAGCACCTCACAGGGGACAAATTCACCCCTCCACTTT. Translated: CASTSQGTNSPLHF.

The chain recombines TRBV7-2 with TRBJ1-2, with D maybe TRBD1 (6 bases). Trimming pared 10 bases from V and 3 bases from J, leaving 18 bases between. The germline V gene has CDR1 SGHTA and CDR2 FQGNSA. The length of the CDR3 is 14 residues. The chain's CDR3 is CAIQTGQSYYGYTF. In DNA form, the CDR3 reads TGTGCCATACAAACTGGACAGTCCTACTATGGCTACACCTTC.

This chain joins TRBV2 and TRBJ2-3; the match to TRBD1 covers 11 bases. V trimming: 6 bases; J trimming: 5 bases; junction bases outside the gene matches: 13. CDR3 size: 17 residues. Germline CDR1 reads SNHLY; CDR2 reads FYNNEI. The CDR3 sequence: CASSVRKGQGAVDTQYF. DNA of the CDR3: TGTGCCAGCAGCGTTAGGAAAGGACAGGGGGCGGTAGATACGCAGTATTTT.

This chain connects TRBV19 to TRBJ1-5; TRBD1 matches at 7 bases. The germline V gene has CDR1 LNHDA and CDR2 SQIVND (reference sequence). This CDR3 has 16 amino acids. The V segment lost 7 bases and the J segment 2 bases; nucleotides outside the gene matches: 11. The CDR3 DNA reads TGTGCCAGTACCCTCCACCCAGGACAGGGCAATCAGCCCCAGCATTTT. Translated: CASTLHPGQGNQPQHF.

This rearrangement joins TRBV2 to TRBJ1-4; no firm D call. The CDR3 runs 10 residues. Trimming took 4 bases from V and 8 from J, leaving 2 bases between them. Germline-derived CDR1 and CDR2 are SNHLY and FYNNEI. The CDR3 protein is CASSVEKLFF. As DNA, the CDR3 is TGTGCCAGCAGTGTAGAAAAACTGTTTTTT.

The chain combines TRBV4-1 with TRBJ1-2, with D perhaps matching TRBD1 (6 bases). The CDR3 has 15 residues. With 0 bases removed from V and 8 bases from J, the gap between germline ends came to 16 bases. From germline, CDR1 is MGHRA and CDR2 YSYEKL. The CDR3 here is CASSQDWRGGGGYTF. The CDR3 coding sequence is TGCGCCAGCAGCCAAGATTGGAGGGGGGGTGGCGGCTACACCTTC.

J is TRBJ1-1 and V is TRBV3-1 (or the pseudogene TRBV3-2), with 7 bases identical to TRBD1. Trimming took 6 bases from V and 3 from J; bases not matched to a gene: 4. The V gene's germline CDR1 is LGHDT and CDR2 YNNKEL (reference sequence). The CDR3 has 13 residues. This chain's CDR3 is CASRPTGDTEAFF. CDR3 DNA: TGTGCCAGCAGACCTACAGGGGACACTGAAGCTTTCTTT.

The rearrangement links TRBV7-2 to TRBJ2-7; 8 bases are a match to TRBD2. There are 15 residues in the CDR3. The V gene end was trimmed by 1 base and the J gene end by 3 bases; junction bases not matched to a gene: 5. Germline values: CDR1 SGHTA, CDR2 FQGNSA. In DNA form, the CDR3 reads TGTGCCAGCAGCTTAGGCGGGAGGAGGGACTACGAGCAGTACGTC. Protein: CASSLGGRRDYEQYV.

The V call is TRBV7-2, the J call TRBJ2-3; tentative D call: TRBD2 (5 bases). The CDR3 is 13 amino acids. Trimming took off 6 bases at V and 5 bases at J, with 12 bases between the two ends. Germline loops: CDR1 SGHTA, CDR2 FQGNSA. The CDR3 nucleotides read TGTGCCAGCAGTCCGTTTGGAGGAGATACGCAGTATTTT. This encodes CASSPFGGDTQYF.

The chain links TRBV5-6 to TRBJ2-1; the D is unclear. The CDR3 loop spans 11 amino acids. V was pared by 2 bases and J by 9 bases, with 6 bases between. Germline-derived CDR1 and CDR2 are SGHDT and YYEEEE. CDR3 sequence (DNA): TGTGCCAGCAGCTTACATGGTGAGCAGTTCTTC. Translating it yields CASSLHGEQFF.

The chain uses TRBV10-1 and TRBJ2-7; perhaps TRBD2 as D (6 bases). Germline V lookup: CDR1 WNHNN, CDR2 SYGVQD (reference sequence). V gave up 5 bases and J gave up 6 bases, with 17 bases separating them. The CDR3 totals 14 residues. The CDR3 region is CASSIGTGASEQYF. The DNA of the CDR3 is TGCGCCAGCAGTATAGGGACGGGAGCTTCCGAGCAGTACTTC.